This entry is about one T cell receptor (beta chain). In the original processing: Amplification of reference gene primers was used by the study to estimate nucleated cell counts. Only in-frame clones appear in the TCRdb table, and some are missing; sequencing was by immunoSEQ multiplex PCR. V, J and clone size were drawn from that table, and D and trimming were deduced from the DNA. This sample has 35,000 to 45,000 clones; around 90% occur once, and the top ten carry roughly 3.1%. The source of the sample is a study of blood T cell repertoires in COVID-19. Study details: Whether acute or convalescent, the COVID-19 samples came from the United States, Italy and Spain. In each case, the material was cDNA or gDNA derived from T cells, B-cell-depleted T cells, or PBMCs.

The source of this sequence is a man aged 45-65 years with active COVID-19. Sequencing used peripheral blood.

The CDR3 is CASSHPSGGNTDTQYF. CDR3 nucleotides: TGTGCCAGCAGCCACCCTAGCGGGGGAAACACAGATACGCAGTATTTT. The J gene is TRBJ2-3, the V gene TRBV3-1 (or the pseudogene TRBV3-2), with TRBD2 matching over 10 bases. Per the germline V gene, CDR1 is LGHDT and CDR2 is YNNKEL (reference sequence). With V trimmed by 3 bases and J by 2 bases, 5 bases remained unmatched. The CDR3 is 16 residues long.